The present entry profiles one T cell receptor beta chain with its context. Specified treatment: some 20 received Ad26.COV2.S at low or high dose, single or two shots; about 5 received placebo; per-sample allocation not given. After the first vaccine or placebo injection, samples were drawn on day 63. This record belongs to a study of Ad26.COV2.S vaccination and SARS-CoV-2 variants. Assay: immunoSEQ multiplex PCR; the TCRdb copy retains only in-frame clones and omits some. This sample yields hundreds of thousands of clones, of which roughly 90% are seen a single time; roughly 1.5% belongs to the top ten. Trimming stripped 6 bases from V and 3 bases from J, with 12 bases between. The CDR3 runs 13 residues. Germline lookup yields CDR1 MNHEY and CDR2 SMNVEV (reference sequence).

This sequence originates from a person aged 18-65 years who received the Ad26.COV2.S COVID-19 vaccine or a placebo. This chain connects TRBV27 to TRBJ2-7; maybe TRBD2 (5 bases). Sequencing used peripheral blood, obtained in a trial of Ad26.COV2.S vaccine versus placebo. CDR3: CASSHGDNYEQYF. The DNA of the CDR3 is TGTGCCAGCAGCCACGGGGATAACTACGAGCAGTACTTC.